The 20 T cell receptor beta chains below all came from one sample that was sequenced in a study of T cells in Graves' hyperthyroidism and ophthalmopathy. TCR beta CDR3 region amplification was performed from RNA transcripts. Carried out on the TCR CDR3, a first-round RT-PCR used the HTBI primer set. MiXCR was run by TCRdb on the multiplex PCR reads, yielding one entry per CDR3 protein. The table records about 350,000 distinct CDR3 sequences, approximately 15% of them present only once. The specimen sequenced was blood. Receptor source: a woman aged 25 to 39 with Graves' hyperthyroidism.

The table lists this clonotype with many counts. This chain uses TRBV19 with TRBJ1-1; D call uncertain. CDR1 LNHDA and CDR2 SQIVND come from the germline V gene (reference sequence). The CDR3 runs to 12 residues. Trimming removed 3 bases from V and 7 bases from J, with 9 bases in between. The CDR3 spells CASSIGNLEAFF. CDR3 sequence (DNA): TGTGCCAGTAGTATTGGGAACCTTGAAGCTTTCTTT.

This clonotype was counted many times. This rearrangement joins TRBV11-2 to TRBJ1-2; D unclear. The germline CDR1 and CDR2 sequences are SGHAT and FQNNGV. The CDR3 consists of 14 residues. The V and J ends lost 2 bases and 7 bases respectively, with 14 bases between them. As DNA, the CDR3 is TGTGCCAGCAGCTTAAATCCAGAGAAGGGTGGCTACACCTTC. Translated: CASSLNPEKGGYTF. The entire variable domain, with the rest obtained from reference TRBV11-2 and TRBJ1-2, is as follows: EAGVAQSPRYKIIEKRQSVAFWCNPISGHATLYWYQQILGQGPKLLIQFQNNGVVDDSQLPKDRFSAERLKGVDSTLKIQPAKLEDSAVYLCASSLNPEKGGYTFGSGTRLTVV.

The V gene is TRBV20-1, the J gene TRBJ2-7; 11 bases align to TRBD1. Germline CDR1 and CDR2: DFQATT and SNEGSKA (reference sequence). The V segment lost 1 base and the J segment 3 bases; nucleotides outside the gene matches: 8. The CDR3 covers 16 residues. The CDR3 loop is CSARGGGGQGGYEQYF. CDR3 in DNA: TGCAGTGCTAGAGGGGGGGGGGGACAGGGGGGCTACGAGCAGTACTTC.

This chain joins TRBV12-3 or TRBV12-4 and TRBJ1-5; TRBD1 aligns across 8 bases. The junction had 10 bases not matched to a gene; V was cut back by 6 bases and J by 6 bases. The CDR3 contains 15 residues. DNA of the CDR3: TGTGCCAGCAGCTATGACAGGGGAGCCAGTCAGCCCCAGCATTTT. It codes for CASSYDRGASQPQHF.

This clonotype was seen only a few times. The V gene is TRBV29-1, the J gene TRBJ2-5; TRBD1 or TRBD2 may be the D gene (5 bases each). CDR3 size: 12 residues. Germline-derived CDR1 and CDR2 are SQVTM and ANQGSEA. The V end lost 3 bases, the J end lost 5 bases, and 10 bases lay between the germline ends. The DNA for the CDR3 is TGCAGCGTTGAGAGGGGCGACGAGACCCAGTACTTC. Encoded protein: CSVERGDETQYF.

This clonotype was recorded many times. The rearrangement uses TRBV2 and TRBJ1-2, with 7 positions matching TRBD1. The V and J ends lost 2 bases and 8 bases, in that order; junction bases with no gene match: 11. Germline V gene data show CDR1 as SNHLY and CDR2 as FYNNEI. This CDR3 spans 15 amino acids. CDR3 amino acids: CASSEQGQFFQGYTF. In DNA, the CDR3 is TGTGCCAGCAGTGAACAGGGACAGTTTTTTCAAGGCTACACCTTC.

V and J are TRBV10-3 and TRBJ2-5; 11 bases agree with TRBD2. The germline V gene encodes CDR1 ENHRY and CDR2 SYGVKD. The length of the CDR3 is 17 residues. The trim removed 4 bases at V and 4 bases at J, leaving 11 bases unmatched. CDR3 region: CAISASPGLAVGETQYF. The CDR3 DNA reads as TGTGCCATCAGTGCCTCTCCGGGACTAGCGGTGGGAGAGACCCAGTACTTC.

This clonotype was seen a handful of times. The rearrangement links TRBV27 to TRBJ1-2; D perhaps matches TRBD1 (6 bases). The CDR3 runs to 14 residues. CDR1 is MNHEY, CDR2 SMNVEV, per germline (reference sequence). The V end lost 5 bases, the J end lost 8 bases, and 18 bases lay between the germline ends. The CDR3 loop reads CASSNDRTARGYTF. CDR3 DNA: TGTGCCAGCAGTAACGACAGGACGGCTCGAGGCTACACCTTC.

The chain links TRBV25-1 to TRBJ2-7, with D possibly being TRBD2 (5 bases). CDR1 MGHDK and CDR2 SYGVNS come from the germline V gene. Trimming took off 6 bases at V and 2 bases at J, with 17 bases between the two ends. The CDR3 has 15 amino acids. Written as DNA, the CDR3 is TGTGCCAGCAGGGAGGACTCCCGGTTCCCCTACGAGCAGTACTTC. It yields the protein CASREDSRFPYEQYF.

The V call is TRBV13, the J call TRBJ2-3; 10 nucleotides align to TRBD2. Germline CDR1 and CDR2: PRHDT and FYEKMQ (reference sequence). There are 16 residues in the CDR3. V trimming: 6 bases; J trimming: 11 bases; junction bases outside the gene matches: 17. The CDR3 sequence: CASRPGLAELRIKQYF. CDR3 in DNA: TGTGCCAGCAGGCCCGGACTAGCGGAACTGCGAATTAAGCAGTATTTT.

There are many counts of this clonotype. The rearrangement uses TRBV20-1 and TRBJ2-7, with a possible D match to TRBD2 (6 bases). This CDR3 is 14 amino acids long. Trimming left V 0 bases short and J 2 bases short, with 11 bases between. Germline CDR1 is DFQATT and CDR2 is SNEGSKA (reference sequence). In nucleotides, the CDR3 is TGCAGTGCTAGAGATCTAGCGTCTACCTACGAGCAGTACTTC. Amino acid sequence: CSARDLASTYEQYF.

This clonotype has at least ten counts. This chain links TRBV20-1 with TRBJ2-1; D unclear. V dropped 0 bases and J dropped 0 bases, with 9 bases sitting between them. Per the germline V gene, CDR1 is DFQATT and CDR2 is SNEGSKA (reference sequence). The CDR3 is 15 amino acids. CDR3 sequence (DNA): TGCAGTGCTAGAGATCTTAGGAGCTCCTACAATGAGCAGTTCTTC. Protein product: CSARDLRSSYNEQFF.

This clonotype has ten or more counts. The J gene is TRBJ2-2, the V gene TRBV30; a possible D gene is TRBD1 (6 bases). CDR1 and CDR2 (germline): GTSNPN, SVGIG (reference sequence). Trimming left V 1 base short and J 11 bases short, with 11 bases between. The CDR3 is 12 amino acids. The CDR3 protein is CAWSATGLELFF. The CDR3 DNA is TGTGCCTGGAGTGCCACAGGGCTTGAGCTGTTTTTT.

In this sample, this clonotype turned up a few times. The chain has TRBV7-9 and TRBJ2-7, with 10 nucleotides matching TRBD2. J gave up 2 bases and V 5 bases, and 6 bases lay outside the gene matches. The CDR3 spans 15 residues. Germline V gives CDR1 SEHNR, CDR2 FQNEAQ (reference sequence). CDR3 sequence (DNA): TGTGCCAGCAGCCCCCAAGGACTAGCGGCCTACGAGCAGTACTTC. Its protein product is CASSPQGLAAYEQYF.

This clonotype was seen repeatedly, ten times or more. The chain recombines TRBV7-9 with TRBJ2-5; a weak D match, TRBD1 (6 bases). The length of the CDR3 is 17 residues. Per the germline V gene, CDR1 is SEHNR and CDR2 is FQNEAQ (reference sequence). The ends were cut back, 1 base at V and 1 base at J, with 16 bases in the middle. The CDR3 region is CASSLGPGGSPQETQYF. In DNA form, the CDR3 reads TGTGCCAGCAGCTTAGGACCTGGGGGCAGCCCCCAAGAGACCCAGTACTTC.

V usage is TRBV4-3 and J usage is TRBJ2-7; a weak D match, TRBD1 (5 bases). Germline lookup yields CDR1 LGHNA and CDR2 YSLEER. The CDR3 totals 14 residues. The ends were cut back, 0 bases at V and 3 bases at J, with 9 bases in the middle. CDR3 residues: CASSQDKGYYEQYF. The CDR3 nucleotides are TGCGCCAGCAGCCAAGATAAGGGGTACTACGAGCAGTACTTC.

This clonotype was counted ten times or more. The rearrangement links TRBV28 to TRBJ1-2; D may be TRBD1 (6 bases). Trimming shortened V by 4 bases and J by 8 bases, and 17 bases separated the two germline ends. The CDR3 sequence is 14 residues long. Per the germline V gene, CDR1 is MDHEN and CDR2 is SYDVKM. CDR3 sequence reads: CASSSPYRATGYTF. The CDR3 coding sequence is TGTGCCAGCAGTTCCCCCTACAGGGCAACAGGCTACACCTTC.

This clonotype turned up a few times. J is TRBJ2-1 and V is TRBV20-1; 7 bases are shared with TRBD2. The CDR3 contains 16 residues. In germline, CDR1 is DFQATT, CDR2 SNEGSKA (reference sequence). After removal of 0 bases from V and 6 bases from J, the junction contained 11 bases not matched to a gene. Here the CDR3 DNA reads TGCAGTGCTAGAGATTACCGTACCGGGACTATCAATGAGCAGTTCTTC. Translating it yields CSARDYRTGTINEQFF.

This clonotype was counted ten times or more. V gene TRBV30 combines with J gene TRBJ2-1, with 9 bases lining up with TRBD1. Germline assignment: CDR1 GTSNPN and CDR2 SVGIG (reference sequence). The CDR3 covers 12 residues. The V segment lost 7 bases and the J segment 8 bases; nucleotides outside the gene matches: 6. The CDR3 bases are TGTGCCTTTGAGACAGGGGGATATGAGCAGTTCTTC. It encodes CAFETGGYEQFF.

This clonotype was seen only a few times. V and J are TRBV7-6 and TRBJ2-1, with D perhaps matching TRBD2 (6 bases). Germline values: CDR1 SGHVS, CDR2 FNYEAQ. This CDR3 spans 16 amino acids. Trimming stripped 3 bases from V and 0 bases from J, with 12 bases between. CDR3 in amino acids: CASSLSGRSSYNEQFF. For the CDR3, the DNA is TGTGCCAGCAGCTTGAGTGGGAGGAGCTCCTACAATGAGCAGTTCTTC.